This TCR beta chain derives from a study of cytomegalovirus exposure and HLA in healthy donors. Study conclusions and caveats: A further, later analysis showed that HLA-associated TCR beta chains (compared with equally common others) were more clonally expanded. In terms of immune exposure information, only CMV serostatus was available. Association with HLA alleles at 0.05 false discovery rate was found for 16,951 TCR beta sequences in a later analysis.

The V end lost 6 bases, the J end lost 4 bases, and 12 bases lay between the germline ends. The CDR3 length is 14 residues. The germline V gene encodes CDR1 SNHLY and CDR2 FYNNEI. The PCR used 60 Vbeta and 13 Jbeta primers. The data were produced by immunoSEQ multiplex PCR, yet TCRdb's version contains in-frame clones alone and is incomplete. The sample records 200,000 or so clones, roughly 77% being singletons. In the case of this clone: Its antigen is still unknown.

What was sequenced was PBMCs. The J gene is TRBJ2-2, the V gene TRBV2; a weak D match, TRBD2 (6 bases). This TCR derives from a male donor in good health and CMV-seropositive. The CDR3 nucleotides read TGTGCCAGCAGGGGGGGACTCAGCACCGGGGAGCTGTTTTTT. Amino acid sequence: CASRGGLSTGELFF.